This T cell receptor beta chain was observed in a study of response to subunit inactivated influenza vaccine. TCRdb used MiXCR to reprocess the RT-PCR reads, holding one entry per CDR3 protein. The sample contains roughly 550,000 distinct CDR3 sequences, around a quarter of which appear only once. In germline, CDR1 is LNHNV, CDR2 YYDKDF (reference sequence). Trimming at V came to 1 base and at J to 0 bases, leaving 3 bases not matched to a gene. The CDR3 spans 15 residues. These records were also assigned to another study, of T cells expressing NK-cell markers. From that report: Template switching by 5'RACE with UMIs generated the TCR beta cDNA. The study drew TCR beta repertoires from sorted CD3+CD56+NKG2C+, CD3+CD56+NKG2C- and CD3+CD56-NKG2C+ T cells. There were seven HCMV-seropositive donors and one seronegative donor among the eight sequenced. Of the CD8+ T cells in over five donors, roughly 1.0-7.5% belonged to dominant NKG2C+ clonotypes. Topping the CD3+CD56-NKG2C+ fraction as well were these clonotypes, in several donors.

V gene TRBV15 combines with J gene TRBJ2-7, with 7 bases fitting TRBD1. The specimen comprised CD4+ T cells sorted from PBMCs, sampled 11 to 12 days after vaccination. This clonotype was obtained from a man aged 50-60 years who received an inactivated influenza vaccine. Here the CDR3 reads CATSRASGGSYEQYF. In DNA, the CDR3 is TGTGCCACCAGCAGAGCCTCAGGGGGCTCCTACGAGCAGTACTTC.